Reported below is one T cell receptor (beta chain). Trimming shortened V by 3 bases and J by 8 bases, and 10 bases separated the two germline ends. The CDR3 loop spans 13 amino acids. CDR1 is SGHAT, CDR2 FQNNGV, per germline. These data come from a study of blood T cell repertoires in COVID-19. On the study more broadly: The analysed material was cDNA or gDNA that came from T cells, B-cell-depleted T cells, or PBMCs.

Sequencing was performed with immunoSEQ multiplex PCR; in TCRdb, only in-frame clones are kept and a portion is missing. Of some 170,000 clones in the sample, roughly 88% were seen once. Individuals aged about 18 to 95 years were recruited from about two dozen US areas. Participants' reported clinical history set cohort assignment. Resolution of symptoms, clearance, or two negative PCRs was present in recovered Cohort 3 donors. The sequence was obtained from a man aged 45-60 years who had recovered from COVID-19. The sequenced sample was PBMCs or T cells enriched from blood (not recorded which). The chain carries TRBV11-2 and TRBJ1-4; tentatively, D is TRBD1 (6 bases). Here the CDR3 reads CASSFAGEEKLFF. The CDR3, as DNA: TGTGCCAGCAGCTTTGCAGGGGAGGAAAAACTGTTTTTT.